The present TCR beta chain was sequenced within a study of T-cell memory formation after mild COVID-19. Whole-study findings and limits: Clones contracting over day 15 to 85 were CD4/CD8 balanced, with later expanders leaning CD4+. Contracting CD4+ clones were located mainly in CM and EM, and CD8+ clones in EMRA. Some clones that responded turned up in pre-infection memory, which suggests that cross-reactive memory joined in.

cDNA libraries for TCR alpha and TCR beta, carrying sample barcodes and UMIs, came from 5'RACE with constant-segment primers. From the 5' RACE reads, TCRdb called clonotypes with MiXCR, one entry per CDR3 protein. The sample shows approximately 52,000 distinct CDR3 sequences, 9.3% of them seen only once. This clonotype showed up just a few times. Its antigen is as yet unknown. Germline CDR1 is SGHTA and CDR2 is FQGNSA. V was pared by 3 bases and J by 0 bases, with 3 bases between. This CDR3 contains 14 residues. The gene calls are TRBV7-2 and TRBJ2-6; D uncertain. The receptor was isolated from an adult woman who had mild COVID-19 (a few samples of this study predate the infection). Cell type and time point are not known. The sample was PBMCs or a T cell subset sorted from them (not recorded which). CDR3 region: CASSFDSGANVLTF. Here the CDR3 DNA reads TGTGCCAGCAGCTTTGACTCTGGGGCCAACGTCCTGACTTTC.